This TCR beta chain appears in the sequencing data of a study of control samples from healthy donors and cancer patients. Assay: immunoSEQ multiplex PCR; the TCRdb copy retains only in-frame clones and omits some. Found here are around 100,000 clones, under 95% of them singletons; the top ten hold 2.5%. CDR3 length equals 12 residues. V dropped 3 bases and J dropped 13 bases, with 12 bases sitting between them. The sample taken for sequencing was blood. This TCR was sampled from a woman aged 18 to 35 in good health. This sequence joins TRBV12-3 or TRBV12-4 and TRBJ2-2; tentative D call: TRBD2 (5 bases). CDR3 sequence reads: CASSLSGYWLFF. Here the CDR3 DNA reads TGTGCCAGCAGTTTGAGCGGATATTGGCTGTTTTTT.